This TCR beta chain was sequenced during a study of PD-L1 blockade in urothelial cancer. The overall study: Blood-derived samples held a median roughly 140,000 T cells.

TCRdb keeps only in-frame clones here, not all; method: immunoSEQ multiplex PCR. The repertoire holds more than 85,000 clones, roughly nine tenths seen once, with 0.7% to 0.95% in the top ten. The CDR3 totals 14 residues. CDR1 and CDR2 (germline): SGHTA, FQGTGA. The V and J ends lost 5 bases and 4 bases respectively, with 14 bases between them. There were between 1 and 8 samples from each patient, taken pretreatment and on-treatment. This chain connects TRBV7-3 to TRBJ2-5; D gene ambiguous. The source is a woman aged 80 or over with urothelial cancer. The sample was PBMCs, taken around atezolizumab (anti-PD-L1) treatment. The CDR3 DNA reads as TGTGCCAGCAGCCCAAAGAGTAGTCCAGAGACCCAGTACTTC. Its translation: CASSPKSSPETQYF.